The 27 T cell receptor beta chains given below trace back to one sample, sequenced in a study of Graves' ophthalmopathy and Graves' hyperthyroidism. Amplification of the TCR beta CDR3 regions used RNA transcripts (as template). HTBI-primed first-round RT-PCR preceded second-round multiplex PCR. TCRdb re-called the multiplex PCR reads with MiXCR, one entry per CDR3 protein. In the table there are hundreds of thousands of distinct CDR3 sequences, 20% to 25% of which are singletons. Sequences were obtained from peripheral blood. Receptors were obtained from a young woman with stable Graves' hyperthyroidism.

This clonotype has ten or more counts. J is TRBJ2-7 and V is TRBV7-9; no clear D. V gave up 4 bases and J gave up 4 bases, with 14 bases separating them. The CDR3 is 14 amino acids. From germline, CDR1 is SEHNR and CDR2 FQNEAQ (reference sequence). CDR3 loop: CASSSFQNVYEQYF. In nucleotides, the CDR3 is TGTGCCAGCAGCTCTTTCCAGAATGTGTACGAGCAGTACTTC.

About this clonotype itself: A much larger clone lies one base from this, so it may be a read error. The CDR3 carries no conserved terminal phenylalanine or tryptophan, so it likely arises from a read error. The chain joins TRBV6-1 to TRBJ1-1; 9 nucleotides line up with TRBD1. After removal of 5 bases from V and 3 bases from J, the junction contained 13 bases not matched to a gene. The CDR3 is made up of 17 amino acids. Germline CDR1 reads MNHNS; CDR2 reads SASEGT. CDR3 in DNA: TGTGCCAGCAGTCAGCCGGGACAGGGTGATATTGACACTGAAGCTTTCTAT. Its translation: CASSQPGQGDIDTEAFY.

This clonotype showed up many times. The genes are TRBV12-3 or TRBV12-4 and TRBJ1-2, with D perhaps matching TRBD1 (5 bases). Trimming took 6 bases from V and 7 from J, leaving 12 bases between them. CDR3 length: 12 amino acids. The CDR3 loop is CASSRGLSGYTF. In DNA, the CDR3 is TGTGCCAGCAGCCGGGGGTTATCTGGCTACACCTTC.

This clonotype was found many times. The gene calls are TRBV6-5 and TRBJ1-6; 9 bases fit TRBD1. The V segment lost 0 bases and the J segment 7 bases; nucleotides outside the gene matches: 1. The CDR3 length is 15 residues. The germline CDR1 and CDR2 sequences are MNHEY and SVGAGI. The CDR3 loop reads CASSYSTGGNSPLHF. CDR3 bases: TGTGCCAGCAGTTACTCGACAGGGGGGAATTCACCCCTCCACTTT.

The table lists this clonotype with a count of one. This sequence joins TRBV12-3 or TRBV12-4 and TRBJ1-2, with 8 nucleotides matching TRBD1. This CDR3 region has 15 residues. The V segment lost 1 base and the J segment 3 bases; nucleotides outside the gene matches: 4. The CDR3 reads CASSLVQGAYYGYTF. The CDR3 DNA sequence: TGTGCCAGCAGTTTAGTCCAGGGGGCATACTATGGCTACACCTTC.

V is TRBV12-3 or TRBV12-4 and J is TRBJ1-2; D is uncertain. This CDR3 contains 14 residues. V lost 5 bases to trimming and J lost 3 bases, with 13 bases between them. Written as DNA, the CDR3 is TGTGCCAGCAGTCCCGTCGGCAGAGACTATGGCTACACCTTC. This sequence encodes CASSPVGRDYGYTF.

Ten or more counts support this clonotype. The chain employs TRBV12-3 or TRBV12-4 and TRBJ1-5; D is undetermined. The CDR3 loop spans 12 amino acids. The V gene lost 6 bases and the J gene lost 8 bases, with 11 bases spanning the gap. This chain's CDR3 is CASSGLLEPQHF. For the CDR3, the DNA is TGTGCCAGCAGCGGTCTTCTCGAGCCCCAGCATTTT.

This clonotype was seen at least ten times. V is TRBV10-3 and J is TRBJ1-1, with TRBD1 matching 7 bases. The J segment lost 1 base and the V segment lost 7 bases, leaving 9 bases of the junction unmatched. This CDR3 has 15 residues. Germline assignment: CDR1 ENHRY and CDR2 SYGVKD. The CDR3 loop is CAITADRAGNTEAFF. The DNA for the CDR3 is TGTGCCATCACCGCCGACAGGGCTGGGAACACTGAAGCTTTCTTT.

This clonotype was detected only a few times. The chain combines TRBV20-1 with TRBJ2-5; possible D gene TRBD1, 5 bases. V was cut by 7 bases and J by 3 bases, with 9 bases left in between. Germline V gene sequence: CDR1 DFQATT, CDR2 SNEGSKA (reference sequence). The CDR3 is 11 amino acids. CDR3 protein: CSVQGEETQYF. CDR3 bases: TGCAGTGTGCAAGGGGAAGAGACCCAGTACTTC.

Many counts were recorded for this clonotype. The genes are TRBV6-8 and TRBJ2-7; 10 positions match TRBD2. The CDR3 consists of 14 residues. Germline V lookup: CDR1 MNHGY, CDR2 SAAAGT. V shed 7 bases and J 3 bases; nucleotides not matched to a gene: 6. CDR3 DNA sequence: TGTGCCAGCACCAGCGGACTAGCGGACTACGAGCAGTACTTC. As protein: CASTSGLADYEQYF.

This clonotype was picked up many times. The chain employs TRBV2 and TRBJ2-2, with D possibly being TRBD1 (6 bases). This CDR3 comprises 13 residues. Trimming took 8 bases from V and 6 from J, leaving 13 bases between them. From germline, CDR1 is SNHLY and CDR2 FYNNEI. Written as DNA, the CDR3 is TGTGCCAGCTGCGACAGGTTGCCCGGGGAGCTGTTTTTT. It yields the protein CASCDRLPGELFF.

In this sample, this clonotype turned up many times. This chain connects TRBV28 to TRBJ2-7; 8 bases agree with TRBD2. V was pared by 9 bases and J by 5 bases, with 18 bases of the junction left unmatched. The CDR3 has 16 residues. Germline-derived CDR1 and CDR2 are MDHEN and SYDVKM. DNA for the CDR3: TGTGCCAGTGGGAGGACCGCCGGGACTAGATCGAACGAGCAGTACTTC. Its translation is CASGRTAGTRSNEQYF.

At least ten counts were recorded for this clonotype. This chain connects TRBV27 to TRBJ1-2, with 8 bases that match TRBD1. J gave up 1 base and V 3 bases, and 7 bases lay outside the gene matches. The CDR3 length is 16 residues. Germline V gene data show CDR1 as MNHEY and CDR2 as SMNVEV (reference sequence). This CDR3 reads CASSFNRGSHNYGYTF. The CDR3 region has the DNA TGTGCCAGCAGTTTCAACAGGGGGTCCCATAACTATGGCTACACCTTC.

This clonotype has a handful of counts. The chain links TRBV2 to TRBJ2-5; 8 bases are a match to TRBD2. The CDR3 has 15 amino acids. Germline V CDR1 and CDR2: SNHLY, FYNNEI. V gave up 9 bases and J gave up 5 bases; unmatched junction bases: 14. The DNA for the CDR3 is TGTGCCAGTGCACCCCGGGGGGGCTATTCTGAGACCCAGTACTTC. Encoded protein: CASAPRGGYSETQYF.

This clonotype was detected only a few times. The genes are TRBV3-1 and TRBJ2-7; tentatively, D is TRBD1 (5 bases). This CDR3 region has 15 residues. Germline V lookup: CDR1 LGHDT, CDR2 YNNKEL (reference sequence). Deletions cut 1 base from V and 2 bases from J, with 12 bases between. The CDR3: CASSQGPDSAYEQYF. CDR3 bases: TGTGCCAGCAGCCAAGGACCCGACAGTGCCTACGAGCAGTACTTC.

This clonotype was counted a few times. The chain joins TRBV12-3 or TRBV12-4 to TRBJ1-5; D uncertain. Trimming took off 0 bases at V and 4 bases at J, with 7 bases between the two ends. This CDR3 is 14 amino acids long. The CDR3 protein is CASSLALENQPQHF. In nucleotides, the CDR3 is TGTGCCAGCAGTTTAGCGCTCGAAAATCAGCCCCAGCATTTT.

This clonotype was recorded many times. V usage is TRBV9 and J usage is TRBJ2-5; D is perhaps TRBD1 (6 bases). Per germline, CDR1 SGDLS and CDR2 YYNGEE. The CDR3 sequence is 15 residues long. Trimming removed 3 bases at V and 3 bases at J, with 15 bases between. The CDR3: CASSESGTPKETQYF. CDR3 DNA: TGTGCCAGCAGCGAATCCGGGACACCCAAAGAGACCCAGTACTTC. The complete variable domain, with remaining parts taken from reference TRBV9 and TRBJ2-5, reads DSGVTQTPKHLITATGQRVTLRCSPRSGDLSVYWYQQSLDQGLQFLIQYYNGEERAKGNILERFSAQQFPDLHSELNLSSLELGDSALYFCASSESGTPKETQYFGPGTRLLVL.

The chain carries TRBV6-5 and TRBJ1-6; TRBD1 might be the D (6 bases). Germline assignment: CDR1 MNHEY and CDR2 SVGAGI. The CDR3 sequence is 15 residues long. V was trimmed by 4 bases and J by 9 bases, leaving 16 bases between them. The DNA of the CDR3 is TGTGCCAGCAGTTCAACCACAGGGTCGGGTTCACCCCTCCACTTT. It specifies CASSSTTGSGSPLHF.

Written as DNA, the CDR3 is TGCGCCAGCAGCTCCGGGACAGGGGTAGCCTATGGCTACACCTTC. Translation gives CASSSGTGVAYGYTF. The gene calls are TRBV5-1 and TRBJ1-2; 10 nucleotides align to TRBD1. The V and J ends lost 3 bases and 4 bases, in that order; junction bases with no gene match: 6. The CDR3 is 15 amino acids. The germline CDR1 and CDR2 sequences are SGHRS and YFSETQ.

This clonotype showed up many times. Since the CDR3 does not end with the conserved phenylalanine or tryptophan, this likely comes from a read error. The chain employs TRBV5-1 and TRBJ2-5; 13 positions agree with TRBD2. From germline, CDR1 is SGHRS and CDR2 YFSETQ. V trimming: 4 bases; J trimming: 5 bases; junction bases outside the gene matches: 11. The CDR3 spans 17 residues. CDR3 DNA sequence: TGCGCCAGCAGCCTTTCCGCTACTAGCGGGAGGGGTGAGACCCAGTACTCC. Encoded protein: CASSLSATSGRGETQYS.

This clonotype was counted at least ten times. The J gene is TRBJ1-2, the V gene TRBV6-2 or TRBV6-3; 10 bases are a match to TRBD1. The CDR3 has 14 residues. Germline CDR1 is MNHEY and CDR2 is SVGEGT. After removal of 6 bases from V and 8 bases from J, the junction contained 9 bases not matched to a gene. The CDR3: CASRPGQGFGGYTF. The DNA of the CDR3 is TGTGCCAGCAGACCGGGACAGGGGTTTGGCGGCTACACCTTC.

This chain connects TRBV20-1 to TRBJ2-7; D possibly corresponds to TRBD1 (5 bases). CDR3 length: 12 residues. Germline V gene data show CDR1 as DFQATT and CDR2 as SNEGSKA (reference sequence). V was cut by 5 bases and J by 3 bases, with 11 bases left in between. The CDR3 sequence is CSAGRDSYEQYF. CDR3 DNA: TGCAGTGCTGGACGAGACAGCTACGAGCAGTACTTC.

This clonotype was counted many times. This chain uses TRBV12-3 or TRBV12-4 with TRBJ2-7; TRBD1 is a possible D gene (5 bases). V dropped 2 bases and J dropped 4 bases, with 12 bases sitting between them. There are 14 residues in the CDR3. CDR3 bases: TGTGCCAGCAGTTTACAGGGAAACTTTTACGAGCAGTACTTC. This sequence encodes CASSLQGNFYEQYF.

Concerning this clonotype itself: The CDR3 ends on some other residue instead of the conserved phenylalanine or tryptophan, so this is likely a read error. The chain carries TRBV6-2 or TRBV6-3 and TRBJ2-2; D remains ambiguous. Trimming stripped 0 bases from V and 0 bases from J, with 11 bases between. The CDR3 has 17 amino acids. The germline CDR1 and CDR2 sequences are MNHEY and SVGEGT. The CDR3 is CASSYSVFQTNTGELFV. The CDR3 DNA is TGTGCCAGCAGTTACTCGGTATTCCAGACGAACACCGGGGAGCTGTTTGTT.

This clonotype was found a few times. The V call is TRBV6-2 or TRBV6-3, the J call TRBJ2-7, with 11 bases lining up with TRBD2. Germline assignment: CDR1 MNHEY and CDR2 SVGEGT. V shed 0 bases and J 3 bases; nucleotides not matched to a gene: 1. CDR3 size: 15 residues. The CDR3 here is CASSYSGLAVYEQYF. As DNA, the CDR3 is TGTGCCAGCAGTTACTCGGGACTAGCGGTCTACGAGCAGTACTTC.

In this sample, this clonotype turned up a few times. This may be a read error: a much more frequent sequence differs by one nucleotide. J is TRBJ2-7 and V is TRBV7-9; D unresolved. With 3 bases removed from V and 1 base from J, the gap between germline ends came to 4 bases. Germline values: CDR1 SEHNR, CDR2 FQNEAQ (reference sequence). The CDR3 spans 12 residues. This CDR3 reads CASSFESYEQYF. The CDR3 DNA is TGTGCCAGCAGCTTTGAGTCCTACGAGCAGTACTTC.

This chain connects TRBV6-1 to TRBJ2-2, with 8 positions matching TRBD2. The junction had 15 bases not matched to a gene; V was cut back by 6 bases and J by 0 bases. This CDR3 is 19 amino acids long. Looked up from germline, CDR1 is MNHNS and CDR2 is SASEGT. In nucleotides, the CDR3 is TGTGCCAGCAGCGATACTAGCGGACGATACTCACCGAACACCGGGGAGCTGTTTTTT. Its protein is CASSDTSGRYSPNTGELFF.